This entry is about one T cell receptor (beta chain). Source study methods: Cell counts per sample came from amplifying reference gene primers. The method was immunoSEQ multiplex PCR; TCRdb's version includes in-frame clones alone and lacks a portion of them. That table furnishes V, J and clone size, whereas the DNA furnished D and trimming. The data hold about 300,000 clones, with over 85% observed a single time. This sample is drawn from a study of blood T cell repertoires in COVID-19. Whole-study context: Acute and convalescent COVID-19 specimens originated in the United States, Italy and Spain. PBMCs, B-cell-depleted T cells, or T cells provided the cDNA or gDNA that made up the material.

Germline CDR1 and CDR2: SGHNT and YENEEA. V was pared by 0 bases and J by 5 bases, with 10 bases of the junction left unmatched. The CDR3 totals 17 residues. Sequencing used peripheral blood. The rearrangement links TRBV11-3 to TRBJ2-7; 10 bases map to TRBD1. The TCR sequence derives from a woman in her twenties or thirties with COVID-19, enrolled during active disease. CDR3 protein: CASSLERWDRGTDEQYF. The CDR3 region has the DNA TGTGCCAGCAGCTTAGAACGCTGGGACAGGGGAACCGACGAGCAGTACTTC.